The 9 T cell receptor beta chains listed next were all sequenced from one sample in a study of T cells in Graves' hyperthyroidism and ophthalmopathy. TCR beta CDR3 regions were amplified from RNA transcripts. A first-round RT-PCR of the TCR CDR3 used the HTBI primer set. Via MiXCR, TCRdb re-called the multiplex PCR reads, giving one row per CDR3 protein. Of hundreds of thousands of distinct CDR3 sequences listed, approximately 15% were seen once; the top ten hold under 15%. Material for sequencing was blood. The receptors were sampled from a woman aged 45 to 65 with Graves' ophthalmopathy.

In this sample, this clonotype turned up a few times. This sequence joins TRBV29-1 and TRBJ2-5; 8 nucleotides match TRBD2. Germline CDR1 and CDR2: SQVTM and ANQGSEA. The CDR3 loop spans 14 amino acids. V was pared by 5 bases and J by 5 bases, with 10 bases of the junction left unmatched. CDR3 loop: CSVYEGLGGETQYF. The CDR3 nucleotides are TGCAGCGTTTATGAGGGACTAGGGGGGGAGACCCAGTACTTC.

The table lists this clonotype with many counts. The chain employs TRBV20-1 and TRBJ2-7, with TRBD2 matching 8 bases. Germline V CDR1 and CDR2: DFQATT, SNEGSKA (reference sequence). The CDR3 sequence is 14 residues long. The V and J ends lost 5 bases and 7 bases, in that order; junction bases with no gene match: 13. The CDR3 region is CSARAAGGVREQYF. The CDR3, as DNA: TGCAGTGCTCGGGCGGCGGGAGGTGTGCGGGAGCAGTACTTC.

This chain uses TRBV19 with TRBJ1-5; D is uncertain. The CDR3 loop spans 14 amino acids. Trimming stripped 1 base from V and 2 bases from J, with 6 bases between. Germline-derived CDR1 and CDR2 are LNHDA and SQIVND (reference sequence). The CDR3 here is CASSIVFGNQPQHF. In DNA form, the CDR3 reads TGTGCCAGTAGTATAGTGTTCGGCAATCAGCCCCAGCATTTT.

V gene TRBV3-2 combines with J gene TRBJ2-4; the DNA was not used to check the table's D call, TRBD1. TRBV3-2 is flagged as a pseudogene. The CDR3 covers 20 residues. For the CDR3, the DNA is TGTGCCGGCAGCCAAGTCCCCCGTAAACAGGGATACCTAGCCAAAAACATTCAGTACTTC. Translating gives CAGSQVPRKQGYLAKNIQYF.

DNA of the CDR3: TGTGCCAGCAGGGGCGGGAGCCTCGCAGATACGCAGTATTTT. Its protein is CASRGGSLADTQYF. V and J are TRBV11-2 and TRBJ2-3; 7 bases align to TRBD2. Trimming at V came to 6 bases and at J to 4 bases, leaving 7 bases not matched to a gene. The length of the CDR3 is 14 residues. Germline lookup yields CDR1 SGHAT and CDR2 FQNNGV.

This clonotype appeared many times. This chain joins TRBV27 and TRBJ2-7, with 7 bases lining up with TRBD1. Germline CDR1 MNHEY, CDR2 SMNVEV (reference sequence). The junction had 18 bases not matched to a gene; V was cut back by 6 bases and J by 1 base. The CDR3 is 18 residues long. The CDR3 sequence is CASSPYRGKRGQSYEQYF. The CDR3 DNA is TGTGCCAGCAGCCCTTATAGGGGGAAGAGGGGACAGTCCTACGAGCAGTACTTC.

This clonotype was counted only a few times. This sequence joins TRBV4-1 and TRBJ2-1; possible D gene TRBD2, 6 bases. With 1 base removed from V and 2 bases from J, the gap between germline ends came to 18 bases. The germline V gene has CDR1 MGHRA and CDR2 YSYEKL. This CDR3 comprises 18 residues. DNA for the CDR3: TGCGCCAGCAGCCAAGCGGCGGGGTCGGGGAACCCCTACAATGAGCAGTTCTTC. Protein: CASSQAAGSGNPYNEQFF.

This clonotype came up many times. The chain employs TRBV28 and TRBJ2-5; D is undetermined. Trimming cost V 3 bases and J 2 bases, with 4 bases left between them. The CDR3 sequence is 12 residues long. Per germline, CDR1 MDHEN and CDR2 SYDVKM. CDR3 amino acids: CASSFQQETQYF. In DNA, the CDR3 is TGTGCCAGCAGTTTCCAGCAAGAGACCCAGTACTTC.

This clonotype was observed at least ten times. This chain uses TRBV7-9 with TRBJ2-5, with 8 nucleotides matching TRBD1. The V and J ends lost 1 base and 4 bases, in that order; junction bases with no gene match: 8. The CDR3 is made up of 16 amino acids. Germline V lookup: CDR1 SEHNR, CDR2 FQNEAQ (reference sequence). The CDR3 sequence: CASSLVGQGAGETQYF. CDR3 sequence (DNA): TGTGCCAGCAGCTTAGTAGGGCAGGGGGCCGGAGAGACCCAGTACTTC.